This T cell receptor beta chain was sequenced during a study of blood T cell repertoires in COVID-19. Data came from immunoSEQ multiplex PCR; TCRdb stores just in-frame clones and leaves some out. The sample contains about 350,000 clones, 70% to 90% of which appear only once. The CDR3 contains 14 residues. V was trimmed by 5 bases and J by 3 bases, leaving 12 bases between them. CDR1 and CDR2 from the germline V gene are SGHNT and YENEEA. The receptor comes from an older woman with COVID-19, enrolled during active disease. This rearrangement joins TRBV11-3 to TRBJ2-3; D call uncertain. The specimen was peripheral blood. Written as DNA, the CDR3 is TGTGCCAGCAGCCACGGTCCAGGTACAGATACGCAGTATTTT. Residues: CASSHGPGTDTQYF.